The entry that follows covers one T cell receptor (beta chain) sequence. This clone was counted once. What antigen it recognizes has not been identified. Per-base quality was not reported, and no clone a single base away is much larger than it. Patients with autoimmune disease history or receiving systemic immunosuppression were excluded from the trial. Peripheral blood for TCR sequencing was drawn from every dose cohort at baseline, at cycle 4 day 1 and at cycle 7 day 1. Samples came from an open-label, multicenter, first-in-human phase I dose-escalation trial of ivuxolimab. Adults with locally advanced or metastatic melanoma, renal cell, hepatocellular, or head and neck squamous cell carcinoma were enrolled in the trial. Before TCR sequencing, CD4+ T cells and CD8+ T cells were sorted from peripheral blood as separate populations. CDR1 and CDR2, looked up from the germline V gene (reference sequence), are SGHAT and FQDESV. The CDR3 covers 13 residues, taking in both the cysteine and the phenylalanine. The retained sequence is limited to the CDR3, 39 bases, with the frame set at the first base. V is clipped by 5 bases and J by 5 bases, and the sequence between their germline boundaries is 12 bases long.

This sample was included in a study of OX40 agonist ivuxolimab in advanced cancers. As for the study more broadly: The costimulatory receptor OX40 (CD134) was targeted by ivuxolimab, a fully human IgG2 agonistic monoclonal antibody. Patients were allowed to have had prior anti-PD-1, anti-PD-L1 or anti-CTLA-4 therapy, and approximately 37% of the dose-escalation patients had been treated with checkpoint inhibitors. The monotherapy dose-escalation portion (N of about 50 patients) of the phase I ivuxolimab trial is reported in the paper. A male proportion of approximately 83% and a mean age of approximately 60 years, ranging from roughly 23 to 90, were recorded for the dose-escalation cohort. The point of sequencing TCRbeta in the periphery was to test whether ivuxolimab changed TCR sequence diversity and drove clonal T-cell expansion. Of the approximately 54 patients in dose escalation, some 19 had hepatocellular carcinoma, about 15 had melanoma, 9 had renal cell carcinoma and 9 had head and neck cancer. Intravenous ivuxolimab was administered to patients every 2 weeks at six dose levels: 0.01, 0.1, 0.3, 1.5, 3 and 10 mg/kg. Partial responses occurred in three dose-escalation patients, of whom one had hepatocellular carcinoma and two had cutaneous melanoma. Broader findings and caveats from the paper: Low levels of normalized T-cell clonal expansion were also seen in some patients who did not respond. After ivuxolimab, expanded clones were on average more numerous among CD8+ T cells than among CD4+ T cells. Clonal expansion of both CD4+ and CD8+ blood T cells was observed from baseline to week 6 at doses 0.1 to 3.0 mg/kg. The antigen specificity of the clonally expanded peripheral T cells was not determined. In partial responders in the 0.1-3.0 mg/kg groups, normalized peripheral clonal expansion was found to be among the lowest, especially among CD8+ T cells.

Genomic DNA was isolated from the sorted cells so that the TCRbeta CDR3 region could be sequenced. The immunoSEQ Assay was used to sequence the TCRbeta CDR3 regions. TCRdb retrieved this table from immuneACCESS and kept in-frame rearrangements only. Not all clones are present; in checked studies, unresolved V genes account for under half, and no reason is known for the remainder. In this sample the table shows roughly 64,000 clones, roughly 80% of which occur a single time. The leading ten clones occupy around 5% of the sample. This TCR derives from an adult with an advanced solid tumor such as melanoma, head and neck, liver or kidney cancer. Specimen: CD4+ or CD8+ T cells sorted from blood, collected in a trial of the OX40 agonist ivuxolimab. This chain joins TRBV11-1 to TRBJ1-1, with a weak D call of TRBD1 (6 bases match). At the DNA level, the sequence is TGTGCCAGCAGCACCGTAGGGGGGACTGAAGCTTTCTTT. It translates to CASSTVGGTEAFF.